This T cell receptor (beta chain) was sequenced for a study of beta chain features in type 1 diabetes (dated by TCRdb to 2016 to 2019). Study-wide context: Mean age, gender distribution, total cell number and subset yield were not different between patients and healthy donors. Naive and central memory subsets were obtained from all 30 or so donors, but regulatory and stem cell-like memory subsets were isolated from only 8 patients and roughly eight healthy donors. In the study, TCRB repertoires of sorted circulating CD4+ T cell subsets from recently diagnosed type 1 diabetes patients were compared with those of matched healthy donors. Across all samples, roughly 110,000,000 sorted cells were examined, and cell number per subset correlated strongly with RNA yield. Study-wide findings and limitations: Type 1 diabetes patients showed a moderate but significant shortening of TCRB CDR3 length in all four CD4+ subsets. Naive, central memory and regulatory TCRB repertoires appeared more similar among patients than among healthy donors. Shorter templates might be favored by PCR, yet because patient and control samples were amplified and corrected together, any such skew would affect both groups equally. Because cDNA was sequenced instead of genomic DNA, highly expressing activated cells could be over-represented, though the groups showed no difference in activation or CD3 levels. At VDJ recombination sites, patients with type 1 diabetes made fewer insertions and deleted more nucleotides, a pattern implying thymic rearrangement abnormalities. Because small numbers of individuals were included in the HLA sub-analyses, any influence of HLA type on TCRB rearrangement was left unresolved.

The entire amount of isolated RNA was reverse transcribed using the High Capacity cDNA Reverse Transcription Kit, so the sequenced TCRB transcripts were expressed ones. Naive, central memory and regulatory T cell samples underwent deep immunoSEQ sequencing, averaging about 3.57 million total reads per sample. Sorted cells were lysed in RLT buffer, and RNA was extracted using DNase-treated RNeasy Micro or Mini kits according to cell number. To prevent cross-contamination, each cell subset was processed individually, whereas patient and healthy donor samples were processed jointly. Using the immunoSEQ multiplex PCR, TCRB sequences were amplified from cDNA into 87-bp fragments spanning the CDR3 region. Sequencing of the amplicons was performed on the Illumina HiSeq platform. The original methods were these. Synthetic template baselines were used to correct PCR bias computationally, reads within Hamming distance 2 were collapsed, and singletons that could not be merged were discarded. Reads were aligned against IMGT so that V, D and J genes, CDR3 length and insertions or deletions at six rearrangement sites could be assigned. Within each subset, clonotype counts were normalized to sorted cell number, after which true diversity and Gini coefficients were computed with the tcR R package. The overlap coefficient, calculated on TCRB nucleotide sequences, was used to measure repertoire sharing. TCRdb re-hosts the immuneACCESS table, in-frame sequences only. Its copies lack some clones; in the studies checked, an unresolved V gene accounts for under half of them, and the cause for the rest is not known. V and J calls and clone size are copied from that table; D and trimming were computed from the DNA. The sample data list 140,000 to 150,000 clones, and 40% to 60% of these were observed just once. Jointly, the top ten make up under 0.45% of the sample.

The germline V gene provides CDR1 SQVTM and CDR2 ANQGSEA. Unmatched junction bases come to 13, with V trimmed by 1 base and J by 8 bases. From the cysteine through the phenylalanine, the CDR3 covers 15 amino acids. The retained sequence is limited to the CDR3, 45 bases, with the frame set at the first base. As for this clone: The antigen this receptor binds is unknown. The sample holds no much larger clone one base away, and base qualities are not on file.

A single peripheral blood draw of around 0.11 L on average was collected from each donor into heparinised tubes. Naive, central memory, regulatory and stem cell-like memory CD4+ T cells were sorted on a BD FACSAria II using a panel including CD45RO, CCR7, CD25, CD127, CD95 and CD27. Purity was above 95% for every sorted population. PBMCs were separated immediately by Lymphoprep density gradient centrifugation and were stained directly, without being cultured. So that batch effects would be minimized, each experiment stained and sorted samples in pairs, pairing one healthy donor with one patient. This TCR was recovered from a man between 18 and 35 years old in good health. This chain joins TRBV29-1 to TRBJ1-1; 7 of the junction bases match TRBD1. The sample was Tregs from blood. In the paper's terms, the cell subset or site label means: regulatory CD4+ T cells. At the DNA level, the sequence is TGCAGCGTTGAAGGCCCGAGGGGGCTCGGACCGGAAGCTTTCTTT. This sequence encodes CSVEGPRGLGPEAFF.